The present entry profiles one T cell receptor (beta chain) with its context. The data stem from a study of T cell changes during pregnancy in multiple sclerosis. Between the trimmed V and J ends, which lost 0 bases and 4 bases, there was a span of 10 bases. CDR1 LGHNA and CDR2 YNFKEQ come from the germline V gene. The CDR3 contains 15 residues. Generated by immunoSEQ multiplex PCR, the TCRdb table keeps only in-frame clones and is missing some. The table has roughly 100,000 clones, roughly nine tenths seen once. The sequence was collected from a female donor with multiple sclerosis, enrolled in a pregnancy study. The starting material was peripheral blood, obtained before pregnancy. The chain is built from TRBV4-2 and TRBJ2-1, with a tentative D call TRBD2 (5 bases). The CDR3 loop reads CASSQEASWYNEQFF. The CDR3, as DNA: TGTGCCAGCAGCCAAGAGGCTAGCTGGTACAATGAGCAGTTCTTC.